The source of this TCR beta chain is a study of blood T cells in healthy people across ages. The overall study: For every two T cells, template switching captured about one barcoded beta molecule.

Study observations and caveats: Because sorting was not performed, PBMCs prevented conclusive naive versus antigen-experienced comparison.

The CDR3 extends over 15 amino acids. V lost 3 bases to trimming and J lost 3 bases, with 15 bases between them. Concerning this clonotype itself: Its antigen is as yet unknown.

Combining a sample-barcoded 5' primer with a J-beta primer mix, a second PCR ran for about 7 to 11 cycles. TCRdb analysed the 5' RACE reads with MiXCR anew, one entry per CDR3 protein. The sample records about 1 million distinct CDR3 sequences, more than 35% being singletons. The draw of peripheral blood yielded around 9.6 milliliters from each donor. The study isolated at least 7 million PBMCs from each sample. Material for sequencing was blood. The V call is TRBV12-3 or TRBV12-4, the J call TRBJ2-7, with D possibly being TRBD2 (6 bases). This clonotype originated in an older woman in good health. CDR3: CASSFTGLEGYEQYF. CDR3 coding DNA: TGTGCCAGCAGTTTCACGGGGTTGGAGGGCTACGAGCAGTACTTC.